This T cell receptor beta chain was sequenced for a study of beta chain features in type 1 diabetes. Study results and limitations: In every one of the four CD4+ subsets, TCRB CDR3s were moderately but significantly shorter in Type 1 diabetes patients.

As to this clone: Its antigen remains unknown.

cDNA synthesis used the whole RNA isolate, giving expressed TCRB sequences. Assay used: immunoSEQ multiplex PCR; TCRdb lists only in-frame clones, some missing. The table has tens of thousands of clones, under 60% seen once. The trim removed 0 bases at V and 8 bases at J, leaving 4 bases unmatched. The length of the CDR3 is 15 residues. Germline V gene sequence: CDR1 MGHRA, CDR2 YSYEKL. The sequenced sample was stem cell memory CD4+ T cells from blood. This clonotype originated in a man younger than 35 with type 1 diabetes. V is TRBV4-1 and J is TRBJ2-1; 10 nucleotides agree with TRBD2. The DNA for the CDR3 is TGCGCCAGCAGCCAAGACCTAGCGGGGGCGTATGAGCAGTTCTTC. Its translation: CASSQDLAGAYEQFF.